This T cell receptor (beta chain) was sequenced in a study of human CD8 memory T cell subsets. It was UMI-labeled 5' RACE by which the TCR beta libraries were made. Reanalyzing the 5' RACE reads, TCRdb keeps one entry per CDR3 protein, without DNA. Its table records roughly 5,000 distinct CDR3 sequences. CDR1 MDHEN and CDR2 SYDVKM come from the germline V gene. This CDR3 is built from 13 residues. Negative magnetic separation was used for the enrichment of total CD8+ T cells. This chain connects TRBV28 to TRBJ2-5. The clonotype comes from a human donor in good health. The material sequenced was CD8+ effector memory T cells (TEM) sorted from PBMCs. Subset specified: effector memory CD8 T cells, CCR7- CD45RO+ CD95+. The CDR3 is CASSLSIQETQYF. Full variable domain (outside the CDR3, taken from reference TRBV28 and TRBJ2-5): DVKVTQSSRYLVKRTGEKVFLECVQDMDHENMFWYRQDPGLGLRLIYFSYDVKMKEKGDIPEGYSVSREKKERFSLILESASTNQTSMYLCASSLSIQETQYFGPGTRLLVL.